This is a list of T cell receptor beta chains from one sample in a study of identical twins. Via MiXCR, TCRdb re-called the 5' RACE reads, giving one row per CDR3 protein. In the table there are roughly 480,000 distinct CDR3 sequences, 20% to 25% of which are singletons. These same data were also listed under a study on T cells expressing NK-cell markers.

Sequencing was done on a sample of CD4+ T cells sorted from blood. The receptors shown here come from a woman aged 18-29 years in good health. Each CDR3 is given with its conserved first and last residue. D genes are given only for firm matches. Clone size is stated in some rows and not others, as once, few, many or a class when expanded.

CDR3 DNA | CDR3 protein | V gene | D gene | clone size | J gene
TGCGCCAGCAGTCAGGGTAAGGACTACGAGCAGTACTTC | CASSQGKDYEQYF | TRBV5-1 | NA | few | TRBJ2-7
TGTGCCACCATAGCGGGGCCCCAGTACACAGATACGCAGTATTTT | CATIAGPQYTDTQYF | TRBV2 | TRBD2 | NA | TRBJ2-3
TGTGCCAGCAGCTTGGACAGGGAAGCTTTCTTT | CASSLDREAFF | TRBV5-1 | TRBD1 | few | TRBJ1-1
TGTGCCAGCAGCCTAACTAGCGGGGGGTTAACCTACGAGCAGTACTTC | CASSLTSGGLTYEQYF | TRBV11-2 | TRBD2 | few | TRBJ2-7
TGTGCCAGCAGTGAATCTGTGGAGACCCAGTACTTC | CASSESVETQYF | TRBV2 | NA | once | TRBJ2-5
TGTGCCAGCATCTCCGGGACTAGCGGGCACTACGAGCAGTACTTC | CASISGTSGHYEQYF | TRBV27 | TRBD2 | once | TRBJ2-7
TGTGCCAGCAGCCCAGGGGGGCACTATGGCTACACCTTC | CASSPGGHYGYTF | TRBV21-1 | NA | NA | TRBJ1-2
TGTGCCAGCAGTTACCCGGGCCCCCCCTGGGCAGATACGCAGTATTTT | CASSYPGPPWADTQYF | TRBV6-5 | NA | NA | TRBJ2-3
TGTGCCAGCAGCTTCCGACAGGGGGCGAACACCGGGGAGCTGTTTTTT | CASSFRQGANTGELFF | TRBV3-1 | TRBD1 | few | TRBJ2-2
TGTGCCAGCAGTAAGGCGGGGGGGACCGGGGAGCTGTTTTTT | CASSKAGGTGELFF | TRBV25-1 | TRBD2 | few | TRBJ2-2
TGCGCCAGCAGCTCCCTAACAACCACAGATACGCAGTATTTT | CASSSLTTTDTQYF | TRBV5-1 | NA | NA | TRBJ2-3
TGCAGTGCTAGAGATGGAATAGCGGGTAGCGATGAGCAGTTCTTC | CSARDGIAGSDEQFF | TRBV20-1 | TRBD2 | NA | TRBJ2-1
TGCAGTGCTAGGGGCTACGGGGTATCCTACAATGAGCAGTTCTTC | CSARGYGVSYNEQFF | TRBV20-1 | NA | once | TRBJ2-1
TGTGCCAGCAGTGAACGTGGCAGCATTTACACCGGGGAGCTGTTTTTT | CASSERGSIYTGELFF | TRBV6-1 | NA | once | TRBJ2-2
TGCGCCAGCACCGCCTGGCAGGGGGTGTCTGGGGCCAACGTCCTGACTTTC | CASTAWQGVSGANVLTF | TRBV5-1 | TRBD1 | few | TRBJ2-6
TGTGCCAGCAGCTCACAGGGAGCTGGGATCAATGAGCAGTTCTTC | CASSSQGAGINEQFF | TRBV11-2 | NA | NA | TRBJ2-1
TGTGCCAGCAGTGATGCAGGGGGGCATCAGCCCCAGCATTTT | CASSDAGGHQPQHF | TRBV2 | TRBD1 | NA | TRBJ1-5